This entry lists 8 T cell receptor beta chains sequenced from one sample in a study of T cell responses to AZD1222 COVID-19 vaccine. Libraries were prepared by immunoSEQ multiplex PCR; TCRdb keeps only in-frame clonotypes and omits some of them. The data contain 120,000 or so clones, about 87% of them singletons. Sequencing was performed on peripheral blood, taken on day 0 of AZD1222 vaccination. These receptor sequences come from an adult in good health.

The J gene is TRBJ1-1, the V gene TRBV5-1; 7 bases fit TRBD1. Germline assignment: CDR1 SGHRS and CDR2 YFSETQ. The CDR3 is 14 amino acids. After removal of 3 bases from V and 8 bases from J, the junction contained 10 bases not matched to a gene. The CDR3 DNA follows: TGCGCCAGCAGCTGGGAGGGACAGCTCGAAGAAGCTTTCTTT. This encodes CASSWEGQLEEAFF.

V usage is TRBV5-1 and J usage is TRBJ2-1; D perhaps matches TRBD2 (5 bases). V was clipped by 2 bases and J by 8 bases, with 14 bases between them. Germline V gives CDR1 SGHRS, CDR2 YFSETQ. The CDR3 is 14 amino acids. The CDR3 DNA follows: TGCGCCAGCAGCTTCGGTATAGCGACCGATGAGCAGTTCTTC. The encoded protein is CASSFGIATDEQFF.

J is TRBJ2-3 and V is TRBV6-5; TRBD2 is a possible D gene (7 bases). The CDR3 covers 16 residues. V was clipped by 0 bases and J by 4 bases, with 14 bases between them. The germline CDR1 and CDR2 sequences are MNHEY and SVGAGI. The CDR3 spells CASSYSGRGLADTQYF. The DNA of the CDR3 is TGTGCCAGCAGTTACTCGGGGCGGGGGCTAGCAGATACGCAGTATTTT.

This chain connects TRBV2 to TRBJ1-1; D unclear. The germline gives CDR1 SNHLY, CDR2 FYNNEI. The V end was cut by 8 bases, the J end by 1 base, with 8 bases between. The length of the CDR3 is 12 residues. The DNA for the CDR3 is TGTGCCAGCTGGGGTTGGAACACTGAAGCTTTCTTT. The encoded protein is CASWGWNTEAFF.

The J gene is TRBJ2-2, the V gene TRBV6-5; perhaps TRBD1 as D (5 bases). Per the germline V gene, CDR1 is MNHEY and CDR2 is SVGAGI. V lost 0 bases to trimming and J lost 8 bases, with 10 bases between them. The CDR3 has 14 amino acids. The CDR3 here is CASSYSQGQGELFF. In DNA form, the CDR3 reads TGTGCCAGCAGTTACTCGCAGGGCCAGGGGGAGCTGTTTTTT.

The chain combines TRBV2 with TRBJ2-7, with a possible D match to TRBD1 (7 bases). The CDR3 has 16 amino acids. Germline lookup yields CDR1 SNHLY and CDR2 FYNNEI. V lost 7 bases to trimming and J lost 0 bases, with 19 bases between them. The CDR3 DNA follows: TGTGCCAGCAAGGGGGCCAGTGCGGGGACCTCCTACGAGCAGTACTTC. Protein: CASKGASAGTSYEQYF.

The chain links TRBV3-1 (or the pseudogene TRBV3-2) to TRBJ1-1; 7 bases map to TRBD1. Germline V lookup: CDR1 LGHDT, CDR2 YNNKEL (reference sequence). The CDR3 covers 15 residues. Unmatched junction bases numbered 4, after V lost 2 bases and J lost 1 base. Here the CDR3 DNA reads TGTGCCAGCAGCCAACAGGGACAGCCGAACACTGAAGCTTTCTTT. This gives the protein CASSQQGQPNTEAFF.

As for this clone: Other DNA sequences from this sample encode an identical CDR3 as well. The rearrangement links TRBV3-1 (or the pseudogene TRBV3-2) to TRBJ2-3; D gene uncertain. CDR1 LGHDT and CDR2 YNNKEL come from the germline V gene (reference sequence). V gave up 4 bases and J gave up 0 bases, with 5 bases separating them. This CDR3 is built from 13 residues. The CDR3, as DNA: TGTGCCAGCAGCCCCTATAGCACAGATACGCAGTATTTT. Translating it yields CASSPYSTDTQYF.